These T cell receptor beta chains were read from a single sample in a study of tumor-infiltrating lymphocytes in primary liver carcinoma. One entry per CDR3 protein, called by TCRdb with MiXCR from the multiplex PCR reads. This table has some 100,000 distinct CDR3 sequences, around two thirds appearing once. The source material was liver tumor tissue from sampling region 2. The source is a woman aged 55-75 years with primary liver carcinoma and hepatitis B virus infection. Both conserved end residues are trimmed from each CDR3. Each record gives: J gene, V gene, CDR3 protein.

>TRBJ2-1|TRBV11-3
DSSLGRRKWGVDEQF
>TRBJ1-1|TRBV28
GSSLLSGAEAF
>TRBJ2-5|TRBV5-5
ASSFGLMNQETQY
>TRBJ2-1|TRBV11-2
ASSAGTVDYDEQF
>TRBJ2-3|TRBV7-3
ASSLAKSDTRY
>TRBJ2-1|TRBV29-1
SVVASQIGEQF
>TRBJ2-7|TRBV28
ASNPAGGATYEQY
>TRBJ1-1|TRBV6-2/TRBV6-3
ASSAAMGRGNIGTEAF
>TRBJ2-2|TRBV11-3
ASSPGTSGREGNTGELF
>TRBJ2-7|TRBV11-3
ARSLGTRASLEQY
>TRBJ1-5|TRBV6-1
ASSNDNQLQH
>TRBJ2-3|TRBV4-1
ASSQTQGPTDTQY
>TRBJ2-7|TRBV14
TSSPGGGAYEQY
>TRBJ1-4|TRBV6-6
ASSSRDLNLKKLF
>TRBJ1-5|TRBV12-3/TRBV12-4
ASSPQGRRDRPQH
>TRBJ2-7|TRBV6-1
ASRSRGALLEHY
>TRBJ1-5|TRBV28
ASGPTGQGAGRPQH
>TRBJ1-6|TRBV11-1
ASSRLGGSPLH
>TRBJ2-7|TRBV12-3/TRBV12-4
VSSQDQLTYEQY
>TRBJ2-3|TRBV28
ASSLSVGGRQHQDTQY
>TRBJ2-7|TRBV28
ASCLPGQGAHEQY
>TRBJ2-1|TRBV11-2
ASSIGLGQRFYNEQF
>TRBJ2-3|TRBV11-2
ARSLVGSTDMQY
>TRBJ1-4|TRBV29-1
SVDAPRDSATRLF
>TRBJ1-6|TRBV6-5
ASSPQGVTLH
>TRBJ2-5|TRBV11-2
ASSFRGREETRY
>TRBJ2-5|TRBV11-2
ASSSSGGGQTQY
>TRBJ2-4|TRBV11-3
VSSPGRPRNIQY
>TRBJ1-1|TRBV29-1
RVSTGRGTEAL
>TRBJ2-5|TRBV7-7
ASSLGGHPGSPETQY
>TRBJ2-3|TRBV7-3
VSSPIAGTTDTQY